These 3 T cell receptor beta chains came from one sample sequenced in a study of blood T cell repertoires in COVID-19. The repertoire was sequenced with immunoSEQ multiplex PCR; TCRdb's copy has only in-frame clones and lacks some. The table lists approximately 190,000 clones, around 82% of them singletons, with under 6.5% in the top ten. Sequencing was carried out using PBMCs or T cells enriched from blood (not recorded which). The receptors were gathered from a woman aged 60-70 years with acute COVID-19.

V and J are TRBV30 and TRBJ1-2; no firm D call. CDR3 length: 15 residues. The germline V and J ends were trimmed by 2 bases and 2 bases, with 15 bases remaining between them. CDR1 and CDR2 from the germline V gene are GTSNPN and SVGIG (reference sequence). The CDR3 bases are TGTGCCTGGAGTCTACAGACGCCTTCGAACTATGGCTACACCTTC. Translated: CAWSLQTPSNYGYTF.

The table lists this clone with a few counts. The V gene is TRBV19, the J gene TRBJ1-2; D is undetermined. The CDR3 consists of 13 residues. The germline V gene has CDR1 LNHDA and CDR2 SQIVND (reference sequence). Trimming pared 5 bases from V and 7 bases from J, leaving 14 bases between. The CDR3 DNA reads TGTGCCAGTAGTTTGGACGGAGGTCGTGGCTACACCTTC. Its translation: CASSLDGGRGYTF.

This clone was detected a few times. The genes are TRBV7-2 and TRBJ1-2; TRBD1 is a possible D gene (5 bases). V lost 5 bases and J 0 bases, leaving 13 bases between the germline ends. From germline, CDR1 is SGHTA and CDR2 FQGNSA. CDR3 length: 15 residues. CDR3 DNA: TGTGCCAGCAGCCTATTGACAGACGCTAACTATGGCTACACCTTC. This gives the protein CASSLLTDANYGYTF.